This T cell receptor (beta chain) was recovered during a study of Ad26.COV2.S vaccination and SARS-CoV-2 variants (TCRdb year 2021). Regarding the research as a whole: Vaccine-arm donors were drawn from COV1001, a multicentre, randomized, double-blind, placebo-controlled phase I-IIa trial of Ad26.COV2.S in healthy adults. Dosing of Ad26.COV2.S was intramuscular, at either 5x10^10 or 1x10^11 viral particles, delivered as one shot or as two shots spaced 56 days apart. TCRbeta repertoire sequencing served as the tool for gauging how specific and how broad the SARS-CoV-2-reactive T cell receptors were following Ad26.COV2.S vaccination. A total of approximately 30 samples were included in the TCR-sequenced set, comprising around 19 Ad26.COV2.S vaccine recipients, 5 placebo recipients and 8 SARS-CoV-2 convalescent individuals. Trial participants were randomized into five groups of five, in which low-dose or high-dose Ad26.COV2.S was given once or twice, or placebo was given on both occasions. Investigators did not know the trial group allocation while performing experiments and assessing outcomes. Broader findings and caveats from the paper: According to the authors, total T cell responses may have been underestimated by the TCR breadth and depth analyses. Comparable non-spike TCR breadth was observed between vaccine and placebo recipients, consistent with only spike being contained in the vaccine. The study was not powered to compare responses between vaccine doses or regimens. Ad26.COV2.S recipients had higher spike-specific TCR breadth than placebo recipients (P = 0.0014). After vaccination, substantial breadth of spike-specific CD8+ and CD4+ T cell responses was reported.

V was cut back by 1 base and J by 6 bases, leaving a gap of 15 bases between them. The CDR3 has 15 amino acids, counting the end cysteine and phenylalanine. Just CDR3 DNA is preserved here, 45 bases in frame from base 1. CDR1 and CDR2, per the germline V gene (reference sequence), are LGHDT and YNNKEL. This clone appeared a single time. Its antigen target is currently unknown. Base qualities are not at hand, and no much larger clone is one base apart. Sample treatment or condition, as interpreted from the label and publication: some 20 received Ad26.COV2.S at low or high dose, single or two shots; roughly 5 received placebo; per-sample allocation not given. Repertoires of vaccine and placebo recipients were sequenced from samples taken on day 63 after the first injection. In Cohort 1b, 25 or so adults aged 18-55 years were enrolled at a single site in Boston, USA, between 29 July and 7 August 2020. Ad26.COV2.S was a replication-incompetent adenovirus type 26 vector expressing a prefusion-stabilized SARS-CoV-2 spike protein from the original Wuhan strain.

The immunoSEQ Assay was the method used to sequence TCRbeta CDR3 regions. After extraction, genomic DNA underwent amplification by bias-controlled multiplex PCR, followed by high-throughput sequencing. The study's processing was this. Collapsing and filtering of sequences were performed to quantify the absolute abundance of each unique TCRbeta CDR3 region. Usable DNA was measured by amplifying reference genes present in all nucleated cells, and TCRbeta template counts were normalized to that usable DNA to estimate T cell fraction. Repertoire TCRs were annotated as SARS-CoV-2-specific when V gene, CDR3 amino acid sequence and J gene were exactly matched to a known reactive TCR set. MIRA supplied the reference SARS-CoV-2 TCR set, which was filtered for enrichment in COVID-19-positive ImmuneCODE repertoires so that public or cross-reactive TCRs were removed. Using the MIRA antigens, annotated TCRs were further analysed by specific ORF or by position within an ORF. Breadth was defined as the number of annotated unique rearrangements divided by the total number of unique productive rearrangements, and depth was defined as the summed frequency of the annotated unique rearrangements. Group comparisons of TCR breadth used two-sided Wilcoxon rank-sum tests. Here the immuneACCESS table is served through TCRdb, limited to in-frame sequences with V and J called. Missing clones are a known gap in these copies; in checked studies unresolved V genes cover under half, and the rest lacks a known reason. D and trimming come from the DNA, and the V and J calls and clone size come from that table. In this sample the table shows 290,000 or so clones, 70% to 90% of which occur a single time. About 3.6% of the sample is held by the ten biggest clonotypes.

The source of this sequence is a person between 18 and 65 years old who received the Ad26.COV2.S COVID-19 vaccine or a placebo. Specimen: peripheral blood, collected in a trial of Ad26.COV2.S vaccine versus placebo. The V and J genes are TRBV3-1 (or the pseudogene TRBV3-2) and TRBJ1-1, with a weak D call of TRBD1 (5 bases match). CDR3 sequence: CASSQGRGTKAEAFF. The DNA sequence is given as TGTGCCAGCAGCCAAGGGCGGGGGACGAAGGCTGAAGCTTTCTTT.